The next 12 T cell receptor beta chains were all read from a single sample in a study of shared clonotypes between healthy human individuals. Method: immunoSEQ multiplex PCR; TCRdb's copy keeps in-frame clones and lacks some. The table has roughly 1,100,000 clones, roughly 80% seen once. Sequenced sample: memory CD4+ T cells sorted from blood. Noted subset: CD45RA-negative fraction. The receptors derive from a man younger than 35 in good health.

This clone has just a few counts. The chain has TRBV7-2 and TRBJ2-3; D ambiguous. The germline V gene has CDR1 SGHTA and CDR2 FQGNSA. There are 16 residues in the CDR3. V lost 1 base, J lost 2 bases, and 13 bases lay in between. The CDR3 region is CASSLGDWQYTDTQYF. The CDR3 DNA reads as TGTGCCAGCAGCTTAGGAGACTGGCAATACACAGATACGCAGTATTTT.

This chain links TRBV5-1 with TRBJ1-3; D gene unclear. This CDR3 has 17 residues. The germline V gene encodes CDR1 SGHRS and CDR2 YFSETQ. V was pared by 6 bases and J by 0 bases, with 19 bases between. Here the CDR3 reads CASKEGVSTASGNTIYF. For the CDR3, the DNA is TGCGCCAGCAAGGAGGGAGTCTCGACGGCCTCTGGAAACACCATATATTTT.

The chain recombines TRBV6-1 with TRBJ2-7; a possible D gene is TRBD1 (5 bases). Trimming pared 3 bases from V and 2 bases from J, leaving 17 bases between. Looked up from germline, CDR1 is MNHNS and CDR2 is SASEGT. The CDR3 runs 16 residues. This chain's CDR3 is CASSDEGALHTYEQYF. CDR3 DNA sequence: TGTGCCAGCAGTGACGAAGGGGCACTCCATACCTACGAGCAGTACTTC.

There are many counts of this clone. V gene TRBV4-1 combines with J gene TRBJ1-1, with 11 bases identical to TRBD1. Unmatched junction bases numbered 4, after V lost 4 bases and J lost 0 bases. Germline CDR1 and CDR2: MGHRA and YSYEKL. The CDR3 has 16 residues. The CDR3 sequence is CASSLGQGVMNTEAFF. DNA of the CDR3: TGCGCCAGCAGCCTGGGACAGGGGGTAATGAACACTGAAGCTTTCTTT.

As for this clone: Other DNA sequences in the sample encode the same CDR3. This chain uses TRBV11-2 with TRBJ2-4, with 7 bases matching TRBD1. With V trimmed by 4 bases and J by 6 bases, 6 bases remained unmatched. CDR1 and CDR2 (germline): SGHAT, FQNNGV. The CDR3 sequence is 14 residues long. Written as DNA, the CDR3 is TGTGCCAGCAGCTACGACAGGGTTGGAAACATTCAGTACTTC. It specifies CASSYDRVGNIQYF.

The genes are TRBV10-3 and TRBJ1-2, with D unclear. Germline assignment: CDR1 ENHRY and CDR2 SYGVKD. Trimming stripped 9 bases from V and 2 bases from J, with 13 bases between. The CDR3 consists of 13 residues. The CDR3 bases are TGTGCCATAGGAGACGGGAGGAACTATGGCTACACCTTC. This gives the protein CAIGDGRNYGYTF.

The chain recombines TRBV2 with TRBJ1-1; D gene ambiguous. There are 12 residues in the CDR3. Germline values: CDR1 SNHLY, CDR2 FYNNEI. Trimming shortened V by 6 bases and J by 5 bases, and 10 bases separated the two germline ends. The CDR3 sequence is CASRADLTEAFF. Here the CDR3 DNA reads TGTGCCAGCAGGGCAGATTTAACTGAAGCTTTCTTT. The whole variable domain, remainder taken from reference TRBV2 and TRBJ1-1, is EPEVTQTPSHQVTQMGQEVILRCVPISNHLYFYWYRQILGQKVEFLVSFYNNEISEKSEIFDDQFSVERPDGSNFTLKIRSTKLEDSAMYFCASRADLTEAFFGQGTRLTVV.

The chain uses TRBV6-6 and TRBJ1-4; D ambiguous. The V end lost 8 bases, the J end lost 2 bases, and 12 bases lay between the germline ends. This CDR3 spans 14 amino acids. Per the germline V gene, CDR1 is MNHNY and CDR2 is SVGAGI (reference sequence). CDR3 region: CASRLDGTNEKLFF. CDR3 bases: TGTGCCAGCCGCCTGGATGGGACTAATGAAAAACTGTTTTTT.

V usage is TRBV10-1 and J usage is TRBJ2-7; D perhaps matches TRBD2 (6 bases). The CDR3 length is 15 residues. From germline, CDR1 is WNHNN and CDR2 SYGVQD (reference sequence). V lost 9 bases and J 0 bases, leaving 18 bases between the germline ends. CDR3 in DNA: TGCGCCAGAGCCGATGGAGGGGCTACCTCCTACGAGCAGTACTTC. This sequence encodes CARADGGATSYEQYF.

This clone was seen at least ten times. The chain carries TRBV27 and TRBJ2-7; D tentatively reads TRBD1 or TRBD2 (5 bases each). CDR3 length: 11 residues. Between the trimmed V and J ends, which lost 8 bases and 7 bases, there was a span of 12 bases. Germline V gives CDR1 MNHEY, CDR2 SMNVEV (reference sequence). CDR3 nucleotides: TGTGCCAGCCGGACACTAGGGGAGCAGTACTTC. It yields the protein CASRTLGEQYF.

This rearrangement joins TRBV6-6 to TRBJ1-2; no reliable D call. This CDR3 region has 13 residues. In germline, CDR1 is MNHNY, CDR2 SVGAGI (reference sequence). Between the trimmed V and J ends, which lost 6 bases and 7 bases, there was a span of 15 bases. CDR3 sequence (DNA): TGTGCCAGCAGACCCGGGCTAAGAAGTGGCTACACCTTC. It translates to CASRPGLRSGYTF.

CDR3 sequence reads: CASSSGQKGTDTQYF. Written as DNA, the CDR3 is TGTGCCAGCAGCTCCGGACAGAAGGGCACAGATACGCAGTATTTT. The chain has TRBV5-6 and TRBJ2-3, with D possibly matching TRBD1 (6 bases). Looked up from germline, CDR1 is SGHDT and CDR2 is YYEEEE. The V end lost 3 bases, the J end lost 1 base, and 12 bases lay between the germline ends. CDR3 length equals 15 residues. Full variable domain (rest looked up from reference TRBV5-6 and TRBJ2-3): DAGVTQSPTHLIKTRGQQVTLRCSPKSGHDTVSWYQQALGQGPQFIFQYYEEEERQRGNFPDRFSGHQFPNYSSELNVNALLLGDSALYLCASSSGQKGTDTQYFGPGTRLTVL.